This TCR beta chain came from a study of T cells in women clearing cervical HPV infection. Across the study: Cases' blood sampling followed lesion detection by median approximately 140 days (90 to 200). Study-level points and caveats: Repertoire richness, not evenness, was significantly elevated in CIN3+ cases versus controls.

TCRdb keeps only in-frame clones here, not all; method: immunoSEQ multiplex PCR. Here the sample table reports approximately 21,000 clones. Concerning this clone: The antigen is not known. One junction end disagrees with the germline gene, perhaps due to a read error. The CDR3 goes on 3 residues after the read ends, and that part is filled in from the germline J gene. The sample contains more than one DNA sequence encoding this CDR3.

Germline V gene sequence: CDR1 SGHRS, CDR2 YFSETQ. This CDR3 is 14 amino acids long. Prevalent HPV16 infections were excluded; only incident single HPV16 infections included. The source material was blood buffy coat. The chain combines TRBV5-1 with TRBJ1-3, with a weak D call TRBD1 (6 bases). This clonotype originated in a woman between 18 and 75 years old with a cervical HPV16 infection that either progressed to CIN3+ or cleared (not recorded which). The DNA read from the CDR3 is TGCGCCAGCAGCTTGTCAGGGGATGTCAACACT. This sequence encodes CASSLSGDVNT. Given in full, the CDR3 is CASSLSGDVNTIYF.